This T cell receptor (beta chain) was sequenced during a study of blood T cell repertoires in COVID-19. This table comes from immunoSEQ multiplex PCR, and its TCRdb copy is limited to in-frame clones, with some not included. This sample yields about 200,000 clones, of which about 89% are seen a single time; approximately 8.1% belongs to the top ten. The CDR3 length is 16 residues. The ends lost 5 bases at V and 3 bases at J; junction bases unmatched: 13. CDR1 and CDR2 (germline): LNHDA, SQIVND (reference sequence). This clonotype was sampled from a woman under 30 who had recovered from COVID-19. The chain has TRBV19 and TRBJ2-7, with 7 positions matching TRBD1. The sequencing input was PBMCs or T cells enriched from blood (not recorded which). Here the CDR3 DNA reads TGTGCCAGTAGTGTTGATCATCTCGGGACAGTCTACGAGCAGTACTTC. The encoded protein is CASSVDHLGTVYEQYF.